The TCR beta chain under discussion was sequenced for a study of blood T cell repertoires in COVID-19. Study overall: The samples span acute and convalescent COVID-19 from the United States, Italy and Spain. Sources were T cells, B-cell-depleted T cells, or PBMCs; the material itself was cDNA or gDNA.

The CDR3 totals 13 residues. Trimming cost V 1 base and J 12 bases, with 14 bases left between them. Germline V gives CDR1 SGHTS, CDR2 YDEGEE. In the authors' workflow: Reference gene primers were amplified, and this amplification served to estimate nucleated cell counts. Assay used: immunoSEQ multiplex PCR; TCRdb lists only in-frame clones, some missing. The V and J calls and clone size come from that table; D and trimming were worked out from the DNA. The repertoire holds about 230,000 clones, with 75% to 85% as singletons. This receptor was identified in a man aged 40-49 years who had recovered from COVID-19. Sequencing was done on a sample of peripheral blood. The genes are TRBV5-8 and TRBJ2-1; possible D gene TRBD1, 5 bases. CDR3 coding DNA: TGTGCCAGCAGCTTGAGGGGCGTTAAGGGGCAGTTCTTC. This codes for CASSLRGVKGQFF. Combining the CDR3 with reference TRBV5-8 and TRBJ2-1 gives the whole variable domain EAGVTQSPTHLIKTRGQQATLRCSPISGHTSVYWYQQALGLGLQFLLWYDEGEERNRGNFPPRFSGRQFPNYSSELNVNALELEDSALYLCASSLRGVKGQFFGPGTRLTVL.